This entry lists 29 T cell receptor beta chains sequenced from one sample in a study of shared clonotypes between healthy human individuals. The assay was immunoSEQ multiplex PCR, and TCRdb's table has in-frame clones only and misses some. The sample records 1.4 million or so clones, just under 99% being singletons. The sequenced material came from naive CD4+ T cells sorted from blood. Subset noted: CD45RA+ positively selected. These receptors all stem from a man aged 25 to 40 in good health.

V usage is TRBV6-1 and J usage is TRBJ2-7, with TRBD1 matching 7 bases. Unmatched junction bases numbered 3, after V lost 8 bases and J lost 2 bases. The germline gives CDR1 MNHNS, CDR2 SASEGT. CDR3 size: 12 residues. In DNA, the CDR3 is TGTGCCAGCGGGGACAGAACCTACGAGCAGTACTTC. It specifies CASGDRTYEQYF.

This clone was recorded once. The chain is built from TRBV15 and TRBJ2-1; 13 nucleotides align to TRBD2. The CDR3 length is 18 residues. CDR1 and CDR2 from the germline V gene are LNHNV and YYDKDF (reference sequence). The J segment lost 6 bases and the V segment lost 0 bases, leaving 8 bases of the junction unmatched. CDR3 nucleotide sequence: TGTGCCACCAGCAGAGAGTTGACTAGCGGGAGGTCGGGCAATGAGCAGTTCTTC. Protein: CATSRELTSGRSGNEQFF. The variable domain in full, with the rest retrieved from reference TRBV15 and TRBJ2-1, is DAMVIQNPRYQVTQFGKPVTLSCSQTLNHNVMYWYQQKSSQAPKLLFHYYDKDFNNEADTPDNFQSRRPNTSFCFLDIRSPGLGDTAMYLCATSRELTSGRSGNEQFFGPGTRLTVL.

J is TRBJ1-2 and V is TRBV18; TRBD1 matches at 7 bases. Germline V CDR1 and CDR2: KGHSH, LQKENI. Trimming removed 4 bases from V and 5 bases from J; junction bases left unmatched: 7. The CDR3 contains 14 residues. CDR3 region: CASSLGTAVYGYTF. In nucleotides, the CDR3 is TGTGCCAGCTCACTAGGGACAGCCGTTTATGGCTACACCTTC.

This chain uses TRBV6-5 with TRBJ1-5; D ambiguous. CDR3 length equals 15 residues. Germline CDR1 is MNHEY and CDR2 is SVGAGI. The germline V and J ends were trimmed by 4 bases and 0 bases, with 10 bases remaining between them. The CDR3, as DNA: TGTGCCAGCAGTTCATCGATCTATAGCAATCAGCCCCAGCATTTT. Its protein product is CASSSSIYSNQPQHF.

The chain joins TRBV19 to TRBJ1-1; 9 nucleotides align to TRBD1. CDR3 length: 16 residues. CDR1 and CDR2 (germline): LNHDA, SQIVND (reference sequence). J lost 3 bases, V lost 2 bases, and 7 bases had no gene match. The CDR3 spells CASSIKGGQGYTEAFF. Here the CDR3 DNA reads TGTGCCAGTAGTATAAAGGGCGGACAGGGGTACACTGAAGCTTTCTTT.

This chain uses TRBV19 with TRBJ2-2; 8 nucleotides align to TRBD2. This CDR3 has 17 amino acids. Germline V gene sequence: CDR1 LNHDA, CDR2 SQIVND (reference sequence). The J segment lost 3 bases and the V segment lost 1 base, leaving 7 bases of the junction unmatched. DNA of the CDR3: TGTGCCAGTAGTATAGCGGCAGCGGGAGTTGACACCGGGGAGCTGTTTTTT. Residues: CASSIAAAGVDTGELFF.

J is TRBJ2-2 and V is TRBV19; 7 bases match TRBD1. The CDR3 runs to 17 residues. In germline, CDR1 is LNHDA, CDR2 SQIVND (reference sequence). After removal of 2 bases from V and 2 bases from J, the junction contained 8 bases not matched to a gene. CDR3 DNA: TGTGCCAGTAGTATAATACAGGGGCGGATCAACACCGGGGAGCTGTTTTTT. Its translation: CASSIIQGRINTGELFF.

The J gene is TRBJ2-5, the V gene TRBV18; maybe TRBD1 (6 bases). Deletions cut 3 bases from V and 2 bases from J, with 16 bases between. The CDR3 is 16 residues long. Germline assignment: CDR1 KGHSH and CDR2 LQKENI. The CDR3 loop is CASSPLMTGDQETQYF. CDR3 DNA sequence: TGTGCCAGCTCACCGCTTATGACAGGCGATCAAGAGACCCAGTACTTC. Full variable domain (remainder filled in from reference TRBV18 and TRBJ2-5): NAGVMQNPRHLVRRRGQEARLRCSPMKGHSHVYWYRQLPEEGLKFMVYLQKENIIDESGMPKERFSAEFPKEGPSILRIQQVVRGDSAAYFCASSPLMTGDQETQYFGPGTRLLVL.

V and J are TRBV28 and TRBJ2-2, with D possibly TRBD1 on 7 matching bases. This CDR3 is built from 15 residues. Germline CDR1 and CDR2: MDHEN and SYDVKM. The V end lost 5 bases, the J end lost 3 bases, and 13 bases lay between the germline ends. The CDR3, as DNA: TGTGCCAGCAGTGGAGGGGGCGCCGACACCGGGGAGCTGTTTTTT. It specifies CASSGGGADTGELFF.

Regarding this clone: Other DNA sequences from this sample encode an identical CDR3 as well. J is TRBJ1-4 and V is TRBV5-1; D is uncertain. V was cut by 0 bases and J by 10 bases, with 4 bases left in between. CDR3 size: 11 residues. Germline values: CDR1 SGHRS, CDR2 YFSETQ. CDR3 amino acids: CASSLEGKLFF. The CDR3 coding sequence is TGCGCCAGCAGCTTGGAAGGAAAACTGTTTTTT.

V gene TRBV15 combines with J gene TRBJ2-5; unclear D gene. Germline loops: CDR1 LNHNV, CDR2 YYDKDF (reference sequence). CDR3 length: 12 residues. Trimming removed 3 bases at V and 0 bases at J, with 2 bases between. CDR3 protein: CATSRYQETQYF. CDR3 coding DNA: TGTGCCACCAGCAGGTACCAAGAGACCCAGTACTTC.

To note about this clone: The junction shows a germline mismatch at one end, possibly a read error. V is TRBV2 and J is TRBJ2-3, with unresolved D. Germline CDR1 SNHLY, CDR2 FYNNEI. The CDR3 runs to 14 residues. CDR3 loop: CVSSATGRTDTQYF. The CDR3 DNA sequence: TGTGTCAGCAGTGCAACGGGCCGTACAGATACGCAGTATTTT.

This clone was picked up one time. The chain is built from TRBV25-1 and TRBJ2-5, with 7 bases aligning to TRBD2. CDR3 length: 13 residues. Germline trimming cut 9 bases from V and 4 bases from J; bases unmatched to any gene: 8. Germline V gives CDR1 MGHDK, CDR2 SYGVNS. CDR3 amino acids: CASRQRGGETQYF. Written as DNA, the CDR3 is TGTGCCAGTAGACAGCGCGGGGGAGAGACCCAGTACTTC.

The rearrangement links TRBV7-2 to TRBJ2-1; D unclear. The CDR3 covers 12 residues. The V gene's germline CDR1 is SGHTA and CDR2 FQGNSA. V was clipped by 1 base and J by 6 bases, with 4 bases between them. This chain's CDR3 is CASSLVFNEQFF. CDR3 nucleotide sequence: TGTGCCAGCAGCTTAGTTTTCAATGAGCAGTTCTTC. Variable domain in full (rest from reference TRBV7-2 and TRBJ2-1): GAGVSQSPSNKVTEKGKDVELRCDPISGHTALYWYRQSLGQGLEFLIYFQGNSAPDKSGLPSDRFSAERTGGSVSTLTIQRTQQEDSAVYLCASSLVFNEQFFGPGTRLTVL.

The chain employs TRBV7-2 and TRBJ2-7, with D perhaps TRBD2 (6 bases). From germline, CDR1 is SGHTA and CDR2 FQGNSA. This CDR3 comprises 15 residues. Trimming took 4 bases from V and 4 from J, leaving 17 bases between them. The CDR3 region has the DNA TGTGCCAGCAGCTCCCTGATGGGGACTGCTTACGAGCAGTACTTC. Its translation: CASSSLMGTAYEQYF.

The J gene is TRBJ2-3, the V gene TRBV5-1; 11 bases match TRBD2. The germline V gene encodes CDR1 SGHRS and CDR2 YFSETQ. The CDR3 length is 14 residues. V was clipped by 7 bases and J by 5 bases; unmatched bases: 6. The CDR3 DNA reads TGCGCCAGCCAACTAGCGGGAGTGGGAGATACGCAGTATTTT. Amino acids: CASQLAGVGDTQYF.

This chain links TRBV5-4 with TRBJ2-3, with 12 bases identical to TRBD2. CDR1 and CDR2 (germline): SGHNT, YYREEE (reference sequence). The CDR3 has 16 amino acids. V was clipped by 4 bases and J by 2 bases; unmatched bases: 5. The CDR3 DNA reads TGTGCCAGCAGCCCCTCTAGCGGGAGGGTCACAGATACGCAGTATTTT. The encoded protein is CASSPSSGRVTDTQYF.

V usage is TRBV2 and J usage is TRBJ2-6; the D is unclear. Per the germline V gene, CDR1 is SNHLY and CDR2 is FYNNEI. The CDR3 is 17 residues long. V lost 5 bases, J lost 1 base, and 15 bases lay in between. The CDR3 nucleotides are TGTGCCAGCAGTTGGCCCCGACGGCAGTCTGGGGCCAACGTCCTGACTTTC. Its protein is CASSWPRRQSGANVLTF. Full variable domain (missing parts from reference TRBV2 and TRBJ2-6): EPEVTQTPSHQVTQMGQEVILRCVPISNHLYFYWYRQILGQKVEFLVSFYNNEISEKSEIFDDQFSVERPDGSNFTLKIRSTKLEDSAMYFCASSWPRRQSGANVLTFGAGSRLTVL.

As for this clone: Other nucleotide sequences from this sample produce the same CDR3. This chain connects TRBV5-1 to TRBJ2-7; 9 bases match TRBD2. Unmatched junction bases numbered 3, after V lost 0 bases and J lost 2 bases. CDR1 SGHRS and CDR2 YFSETQ come from the germline V gene. The CDR3 consists of 15 residues. The DNA for the CDR3 is TGCGCCAGCAGCTTGGAGGGCGGGAGGGCCTACGAGCAGTACTTC. Translation gives CASSLEGGRAYEQYF.

Only one count was recorded for this clone. The V call is TRBV6-5, the J call TRBJ2-7; tentative D call: TRBD1 (5 bases). V lost 0 bases and J 0 bases, leaving 12 bases between the germline ends. The CDR3 has 16 amino acids. Germline V lookup: CDR1 MNHEY, CDR2 SVGAGI. CDR3 DNA: TGTGCCAGCAGTTACTCGTTAGGGGCTTTCTCCTACGAGCAGTACTTC. The encoded protein is CASSYSLGAFSYEQYF.

The chain joins TRBV5-8 to TRBJ2-7, with 9 bases matching TRBD1. Losses at the gene ends were 4 bases for V and 3 bases for J; bases not matched to a gene: 2. CDR3 length: 13 amino acids. CDR1 is SGHTS and CDR2 is YDEGEE in the germline V gene. CDR3 DNA: TGTGCCAGCAGCATGGACAGGGGCTACGAGCAGTACTTC. Translated: CASSMDRGYEQYF.

This rearrangement joins TRBV5-1 to TRBJ1-2; no reliable D call. CDR1 is SGHRS, CDR2 YFSETQ, per germline. The germline V and J ends were trimmed by 4 bases and 8 bases, with 18 bases remaining between them. The CDR3 covers 14 residues. For the CDR3, the DNA is TGCGCCAGCAGCGACGTGGGTGGAGGGCTAGGCTACACCTTC. Translated: CASSDVGGGLGYTF.

As regards this clone: The same CDR3 can be traced to other DNA sequences in this sample. The rearrangement joins TRBV9 to TRBJ2-5; D is perhaps TRBD1 (7 bases). The CDR3 runs 14 residues. The ends were cut back, 0 bases at V and 5 bases at J, with 11 bases in the middle. Germline CDR1 reads SGDLS; CDR2 reads YYNGEE. CDR3: CASSVGQGGETQYF. CDR3 coding DNA: TGTGCCAGCAGCGTAGGTCAGGGGGGCGAGACCCAGTACTTC.

The chain uses TRBV2 and TRBJ2-7, with unresolved D. The germline V gene has CDR1 SNHLY and CDR2 FYNNEI. The CDR3 spans 10 residues. With 5 bases removed from V and 6 bases from J, the gap between germline ends came to 5 bases. The CDR3 is CASSSGEQYF. DNA for the CDR3: TGTGCCAGCAGTTCGGGCGAGCAGTACTTC.

This chain joins TRBV11-2 and TRBJ2-3; no clear D gene. V was cut by 1 base and J by 1 base, with 12 bases left in between. The CDR3 totals 16 residues. Germline V gene sequence: CDR1 SGHAT, CDR2 FQNNGV. The CDR3 here is CASSLVPSPGTDTQYF. CDR3 in DNA: TGTGCCAGCAGCTTAGTACCCTCTCCGGGCACAGATACGCAGTATTTT. The full variable domain, its missing parts supplied by reference TRBV11-2 and TRBJ2-3, is EAGVAQSPRYKIIEKRQSVAFWCNPISGHATLYWYQQILGQGPKLLIQFQNNGVVDDSQLPKDRFSAERLKGVDSTLKIQPAKLEDSAVYLCASSLVPSPGTDTQYFGPGTRLTVL.

Written as DNA, the CDR3 is TGTGCCAGTAGTACTGTAGGGCCACTTAGTAGGCCCCAGCATTTT. Amino acid sequence: CASSTVGPLSRPQHF. The chain recombines TRBV19 with TRBJ1-5; D gene ambiguous. The V gene's germline CDR1 is LNHDA and CDR2 SQIVND (reference sequence). There are 15 residues in the CDR3. With 4 bases removed from V and 9 bases from J, the gap between germline ends came to 19 bases.

DNA for the CDR3: TGTGCCAGCACCTACAGGGGTGGGAACAATCAGCCCCAGCATTTT. It specifies CASTYRGGNNQPQHF. The genes are TRBV5-5 and TRBJ1-5, with TRBD1 matching over 7 bases. CDR1 SGHKS and CDR2 YYEKEE come from the germline V gene (reference sequence). CDR3 size: 15 residues. Trimming removed 6 bases from V and 3 bases from J; junction bases left unmatched: 9.

The chain joins TRBV10-1 to TRBJ1-3; D gene ambiguous. The CDR3 sequence is 13 residues long. Germline V gene lookup returns CDR1 WNHNN and CDR2 SYGVQD (reference sequence). V was cut by 5 bases and J by 3 bases, with 8 bases left in between. The CDR3 is CASSLGLGNTIYF. The CDR3, as DNA: TGCGCCAGCAGTCTCGGCCTTGGAAACACCATATATTTT.

The J gene is TRBJ2-3, the V gene TRBV29-1; 9 bases align to TRBD1. Germline CDR1 and CDR2: SQVTM and ANQGSEA. Germline trimming cut 5 bases from V and 7 bases from J; bases unmatched to any gene: 4. This CDR3 is 12 amino acids long. The CDR3 region is CSVMDRGNTQYF. The CDR3 bases are TGCAGCGTTATGGACAGGGGAAATACGCAGTATTTT.